This T cell receptor beta chain was obtained from a study of radiotherapy plus CTLA-4 blockade in lung cancer. Study-wide points: After treatment with radiotherapy plus ipilimumab, TCR clones that came from the tumor expanded in blood. Early shifts in blood T cell clones, with interferon-beta, reportedly predicted response best.

Comment on this clone: Its cognate antigen is unknown.

The assay was immunoSEQ multiplex PCR, and TCRdb's table has in-frame clones only and misses some. The sample comprises approximately 28,000 clones, 70% to 80% of which are singletons, and over 15% rests with the top ten. Between the trimmed V and J ends, which lost 3 bases and 4 bases, there was a span of 12 bases. Germline values: CDR1 MDHEN, CDR2 SYDVKM. The CDR3 has 14 residues. The chain recombines TRBV28 with TRBJ1-1; possibly TRBD1 for D (6 bases). Source: peripheral blood, taken from a patient treated with radiotherapy plus ipilimumab. This clonotype originated in a human donor with non-small cell lung cancer that progressed on radiotherapy plus ipilimumab. The CDR3 bases are TGTGCCAGCAGTTTTGGGCAGGGGACCACTGAAGCTTTCTTT. Translation gives CASSFGQGTTEAFF.